Below, 20 T cell receptor beta chains from the same sample are listed, as sequenced in a study of shared clonotypes between healthy human individuals. Produced via immunoSEQ multiplex PCR; TCRdb's table is partial and in-frame only. The table has nearly 2 million clones, around 96% seen once. In the naive CD8 group, cells lacked CD45RO and were positively selected for CCR7, so terminally differentiated effector memory CD45RA+ cells were left out. Sequences were obtained from naive CD8+ T cells sorted from blood. The source is a man between 18 and 35 years old in good health.

The rearrangement joins TRBV27 to TRBJ1-5; D is unclear. The V end was cut by 4 bases, the J end by 5 bases, with 9 bases between. CDR3 size: 13 residues. Germline V gene data show CDR1 as MNHEY and CDR2 as SMNVEV (reference sequence). The CDR3 sequence: CASSSASDQPQHF. CDR3 DNA sequence: TGTGCCAGCAGTTCAGCAAGTGATCAGCCCCAGCATTTT.

The chain carries TRBV2 and TRBJ2-7; D gene unclear. Per germline, CDR1 SNHLY and CDR2 FYNNEI. Between the trimmed V and J ends, which lost 4 bases and 4 bases, there was a span of 11 bases. CDR3 size: 13 residues. CDR3 sequence (DNA): TGTGCCAGCAGTGCGGGCGCGGCTTACGAGCAGTACTTC. This codes for CASSAGAAYEQYF.

The chain recombines TRBV11-2 with TRBJ1-2, with D maybe TRBD1 (5 bases). The CDR3 is 19 amino acids. Trimming removed 5 bases at V and 7 bases at J, with 32 bases between. The germline gives CDR1 SGHAT, CDR2 FQNNGV. The DNA for the CDR3 is TGTGCCAGCAGCCGGGGGTCCGGCGATCCCTTTAGGGGTCCGGGTGGCTACACCTTC. It is translated as CASSRGSGDPFRGPGGYTF.

This chain joins TRBV5-8 and TRBJ1-1, with D uncertain. The germline V gene has CDR1 SGHTS and CDR2 YDEGEE. Trimming cost V 1 base and J 5 bases, with 3 bases left between them. The CDR3 runs to 11 residues. The CDR3 nucleotides read TGTGCCAGCAGCTTGCCGACTGAAGCTTTCTTT. As protein: CASSLPTEAFF.

About this clone itself: Other DNA sequences in this specimen translate into the identical CDR3. The CDR3 region has the DNA TGTGCCAGCAGTTCCTACACTGAAGCTTTCTTT. The encoded protein is CASSSYTEAFF. The rearrangement uses TRBV6-5 and TRBJ1-1; D is unclear. The CDR3 has 11 residues. Trimming took off 4 bases at V and 3 bases at J, with 3 bases between the two ends. Germline assignment: CDR1 MNHEY and CDR2 SVGAGI.

V gene TRBV9 combines with J gene TRBJ1-2; D gene uncertain. This CDR3 has 14 amino acids. V lost 3 bases, J lost 2 bases, and 11 bases lay in between. CDR1 and CDR2 from the germline V gene are SGDLS and YYNGEE. This CDR3 reads CASSGLVGNYGYTF. CDR3 nucleotide sequence: TGTGCCAGCAGCGGCCTAGTCGGAAACTATGGCTACACCTTC.

The rearrangement links TRBV28 to TRBJ2-3; 10 nucleotides align to TRBD2. V shed 5 bases, J shed 0 bases, and the junction held 14 bases outside the gene matches. Germline V gives CDR1 MDHEN, CDR2 SYDVKM. The CDR3 spans 19 residues. CDR3 coding DNA: TGTGCCAGCAGTCCCAGGACAGTAGGACTAGCGGCTAGCACAGATACGCAGTATTTT. It codes for CASSPRTVGLAASTDTQYF.

The chain links TRBV4-1 to TRBJ2-7; 10 bases fit TRBD2. The CDR3 spans 16 residues. Germline V gives CDR1 MGHRA, CDR2 YSYEKL. V was pared by 3 bases and J by 4 bases, with 9 bases of the junction left unmatched. CDR3 region: CASSQSVAGGWYEQYF. CDR3 nucleotide sequence: TGCGCCAGCAGCCAGTCCGTAGCGGGAGGTTGGTACGAGCAGTACTTC.

The chain employs TRBV7-8 and TRBJ2-7, with TRBD1 matching 7 bases. CDR3 length equals 18 residues. Germline CDR1 is SGHVS and CDR2 is FQNEAQ. The junction had 15 bases not matched to a gene; V was cut back by 4 bases and J by 0 bases. The CDR3 bases are TGTGCCAGCAGCTCCCGGACAGGTTCCTCCACGAACTCCTACGAGCAGTACTTC. Its translation: CASSSRTGSSTNSYEQYF.

This clone was detected only once. The chain recombines TRBV5-1 with TRBJ1-1, with D perhaps TRBD1 (6 bases). The germline V and J ends were trimmed by 4 bases and 0 bases, with 19 bases remaining between them. CDR1 and CDR2 (germline): SGHRS, YFSETQ. The CDR3 sequence is 17 residues long. CDR3 DNA: TGCGCCAGCAGCGCAGAAGGGGGGACCTCTATGAACACTGAAGCTTTCTTT. It codes for CASSAEGGTSMNTEAFF.

V is TRBV7-2 and J is TRBJ1-2, with 9 nucleotides matching TRBD1. Germline V CDR1 and CDR2: SGHTA, FQGNSA. V gave up 5 bases and J gave up 6 bases; unmatched junction bases: 4. There are 13 residues in the CDR3. CDR3 sequence: CASSPRDRDGYTF. CDR3 DNA sequence: TGTGCCAGCAGCCCTCGGGACAGGGATGGCTACACCTTC. Supplemented by reference TRBV7-2 and TRBJ1-2, the full variable domain reads GAGVSQSPSNKVTEKGKDVELRCDPISGHTALYWYRQSLGQGLEFLIYFQGNSAPDKSGLPSDRFSAERTGGSVSTLTIQRTQQEDSAVYLCASSPRDRDGYTFGSGTRLTVV.

This chain links TRBV5-1 with TRBJ1-1, with D unresolved. The V gene's germline CDR1 is SGHRS and CDR2 YFSETQ. V was clipped by 3 bases and J by 1 base, with 10 bases between them. The length of the CDR3 is 14 residues. DNA of the CDR3: TGCGCCAGCAGCTCTTATGGCCCGAACACTGAAGCTTTCTTT. Translating gives CASSSYGPNTEAFF.

This chain joins TRBV6-5 and TRBJ1-2, with TRBD1 as a possible D gene (6 bases). Per the germline V gene, CDR1 is MNHEY and CDR2 is SVGAGI. The CDR3 spans 14 residues. V lost 2 bases to trimming and J lost 4 bases, with 11 bases between them. Here the CDR3 DNA reads TGTGCCAGCAGTTACGCCGGACAGACCTATGGCTACACCTTC. This sequence encodes CASSYAGQTYGYTF.

This clone was observed a single time. J is TRBJ2-1 and V is TRBV7-9; D is possibly TRBD1 or TRBD2 (6 bases each). Deletions cut 5 bases from V and 0 bases from J, with 14 bases between. Germline V gives CDR1 SEHNR, CDR2 FQNEAQ (reference sequence). The CDR3 consists of 16 residues. The CDR3 region is CASSLSRGVSYNEQFF. The CDR3 DNA is TGTGCCAGCAGCCTATCAAGGGGGGTCTCCTACAATGAGCAGTTCTTC.

The chain has TRBV7-6 and TRBJ1-1; D possibly corresponds to TRBD1 (5 bases). Trimming cost V 5 bases and J 3 bases, with 13 bases left between them. The length of the CDR3 is 14 residues. Germline lookup yields CDR1 SGHVS and CDR2 FNYEAQ. This CDR3 reads CASSHGHGDTEAFF. For the CDR3, the DNA is TGTGCCAGCAGCCACGGACACGGGGACACTGAAGCTTTCTTT.

Here the CDR3 DNA reads TGTGCCAGCAGCCAAGGGGGTGAAGCTTTCTTT. Translation: CASSQGGEAFF. The V and J genes are TRBV4-2 and TRBJ1-1; D uncertain. The V end lost 1 base, the J end lost 7 bases, and 4 bases lay between the germline ends. The germline CDR1 and CDR2 sequences are LGHNA and YNFKEQ. The CDR3 contains 11 residues.

The chain employs TRBV23-1 and TRBJ1-2; D not resolved. TRBV23-1 is an ORF for which the function is uncertain. V lost 0 bases and J 4 bases, leaving 6 bases between the germline ends. The CDR3 consists of 13 residues. CDR3 sequence reads: CASSQSGTYGYTF. The DNA for the CDR3 is TGCGCCAGCAGTCAATCGGGCACCTATGGCTACACCTTC.

The V gene is TRBV19, the J gene TRBJ2-2, with 9 bases aligning to TRBD2. CDR3 length: 16 amino acids. Germline assignment: CDR1 LNHDA and CDR2 SQIVND (reference sequence). After removal of 5 bases from V and 7 bases from J, the junction contained 11 bases not matched to a gene. The CDR3 reads CASSFLSGTSNGELFF. In DNA, the CDR3 is TGTGCCAGTAGTTTCCTATCCGGGACTAGCAACGGGGAGCTGTTTTTT.

The gene calls are TRBV6-1 and TRBJ2-7; possibly TRBD1 for D (5 bases). The CDR3 contains 15 residues. In germline, CDR1 is MNHNS, CDR2 SASEGT. Between the trimmed V and J ends, which lost 6 bases and 5 bases, there was a span of 20 bases. CDR3 amino acids: CASSLGRLLGHEQYF. The CDR3 bases are TGTGCCAGCAGCCTAGGACGCCTCCTGGGGCACGAGCAGTACTTC.

In its sample, this clone was seen once. This chain joins TRBV7-9 and TRBJ2-7, with D perhaps assigned TRBD1 or TRBD2 (6 bases each). The V gene's germline CDR1 is SEHNR and CDR2 FQNEAQ (reference sequence). Trimming cost V 6 bases and J 0 bases, with 12 bases left between them. This CDR3 region has 14 residues. CDR3 in amino acids: CASRLGGTSYEQYF. In DNA, the CDR3 is TGTGCCAGCAGGCTAGGGGGGACCTCCTACGAGCAGTACTTC.